This T cell receptor (beta chain) was identified in a study of blood T cell repertoires in COVID-19. The junction had 3 bases not matched to a gene; V was cut back by 7 bases and J by 5 bases. The CDR3 consists of 12 residues. CDR1 and CDR2 from the germline V gene are SGHAT and FQNNGV. The assay was immunoSEQ multiplex PCR, and TCRdb's table has in-frame clones only and misses some. The table lists roughly 250,000 clones, about 80% of them singletons, with about 4.5% in the top ten. This clone was seen a handful of times. This TCR derives from a man aged 50 or older with active or convalescent COVID-19. The rearrangement links TRBV11-2 to TRBJ2-5; 8 bases are a match to TRBD2. Sequencing used peripheral blood. DNA for the CDR3: TGTGCCAGCAACCCGGGGGGGGAGACCCAGTACTTC. Its translation is CASNPGGETQYF.